This TCR beta chain was recorded in a study of T cells in narcolepsy (dated by TCRdb to the late 2010s). Study-wide context: Healthy control donors were enrolled in the study alongside patients who had narcolepsy type 1 or type 2 (NT1, NT2). The study used TCR Vbeta sequencing to track clonotypes in blood and CSF while looking for autoreactive T cells in narcolepsy patients that target self-antigens of hypocretin neurons (hypocretin, TRIB2).

For TCR Vbeta sequencing, memory CD4+ T cells were sorted ex vivo from the peripheral blood of both healthy controls and narcolepsy patients. The library was built by means of the immunoSEQ multiplex PCR assay. TCRdb retrieved this table from immuneACCESS and kept in-frame rearrangements only. Not all clones are present; in checked studies, unresolved V genes account for under half, and no reason is known for the remainder. The table for this sample lists roughly 32,000 clones; 65% to 90% of them were counted only once. The ten largest clones take up approximately 1% of the sample. From cysteine to phenylalanine, the CDR3 is 13 amino acids long. The entry retains the CDR3 DNA only, 39 bases that are in frame from base 1. In the germline V gene, CDR1 corresponds to MDHEN and CDR2 to SYDVKM. V is cut by 8 bases and J by 2 bases, and the space between the germline ends is 12 bases. What the research found in general, with its limitations: Certain blood memory CD4+ repertoires from patients and controls had no sequences that matched autoreactive T cell clones. According to the report, autoreactive clonotypes were detected serially in the blood of the same patients and of different patients, but not in healthy controls. Numbers of sequenced blood memory CD4+ clonotypes were comparable, averaging approximately 38,000 in patients and approximately 34,000 in controls. HCRT-specific and TRIB2-specific autoreactive clonotypes were highlighted in plots that compared CD4+ T cell clonotypes in CSF versus blood from the same patient.

Notes on this clone: Its antigen remains unidentified. No qualities accompany the bases; no much larger clone lies one base away.

Recombination linked TRBV28 to TRBJ1-2; the D gene remains uncertain. What was sequenced was CD45RA- memory CD4+ T cells from PBMCs. The intended sense of this specimen's cell subset or site label: memory T cells sorted ex vivo from peripheral blood. The receptor comes from a human donor with narcolepsy. The nucleotide sequence reads TGTGCCAGCGAAGGAGTAGCCAACTATGGCTACACCTTC. The resulting protein is CASEGVANYGYTF.